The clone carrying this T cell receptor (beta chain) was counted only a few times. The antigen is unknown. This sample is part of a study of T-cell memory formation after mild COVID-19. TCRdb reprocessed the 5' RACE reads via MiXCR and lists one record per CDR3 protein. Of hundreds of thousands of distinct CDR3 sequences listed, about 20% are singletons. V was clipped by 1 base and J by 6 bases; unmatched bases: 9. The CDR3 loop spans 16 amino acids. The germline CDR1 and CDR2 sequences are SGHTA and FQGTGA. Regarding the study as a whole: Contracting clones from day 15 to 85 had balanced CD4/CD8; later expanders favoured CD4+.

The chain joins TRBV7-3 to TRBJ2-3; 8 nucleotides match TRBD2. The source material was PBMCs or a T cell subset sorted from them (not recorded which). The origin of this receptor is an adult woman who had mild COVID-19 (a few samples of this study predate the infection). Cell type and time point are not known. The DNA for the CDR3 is TGTGCCAGCAGCTTAAGGGCGGGAGGATCGGCTGATACGCAGTATTTT. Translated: CASSLRAGGSADTQYF.